Presented here are 3 T cell receptor beta chains from one specimen sequenced in a study of blood T cell repertoires in COVID-19. Profiling relied on immunoSEQ multiplex PCR, and the TCRdb table lists in-frame clones only, not all of them. This table holds some 65,000 clones, around three quarters found once. Sequencing was performed on peripheral blood. The receptors originated from a human donor in a cohort sampled during active COVID-19.

The gene calls are TRBV30 and TRBJ1-4; weak D call: TRBD1 (6 bases). The germline CDR1 and CDR2 sequences are GTSNPN and SVGIG (reference sequence). The CDR3 contains 15 residues. V lost 3 bases to trimming and J lost 5 bases, with 16 bases between them. The CDR3 is CAWRPSTRGNEKLFF. CDR3 nucleotides: TGTGCCTGGAGGCCTTCGACAAGGGGGAATGAAAAACTGTTTTTT.

This clone was observed once. V is TRBV6-5 and J is TRBJ2-7, with D perhaps TRBD2 (6 bases). V was clipped by 2 bases and J by 6 bases, with 11 bases between them. There are 13 residues in the CDR3. CDR1 is MNHEY, CDR2 SVGAGI, per germline. CDR3 loop: CASSYGPRGEQYF. The CDR3 coding sequence is TGTGCCAGCAGTTACGGTCCGCGGGGCGAGCAGTACTTC.

This sequence joins TRBV28 and TRBJ2-1; D possibly corresponds to TRBD2 (6 bases). The CDR3 spans 18 residues. V was pared by 3 bases and J by 5 bases, with 23 bases between. In germline, CDR1 is MDHEN, CDR2 SYDVKM. CDR3 in amino acids: CASSLWSPGLEGHNEQFF. In nucleotides, the CDR3 is TGTGCCAGCAGTTTGTGGAGTCCGGGACTGGAGGGGCACAATGAGCAGTTCTTC.